This TCR beta chain derives from a study of response to subunit inactivated influenza vaccine. This clonotype was counted only a few times. MiXCR, applied by TCRdb to the RT-PCR reads, yields one record per CDR3 protein. The table lists a few hundred thousand distinct CDR3 sequences, about 15% of them singletons. Germline assignment: CDR1 DFQATT and CDR2 SNEGSKA (reference sequence). The V and J ends lost 4 bases and 2 bases respectively, with 9 bases between them. The CDR3 length is 12 residues. The clonotype originates from a man aged 45-65 years who received an inactivated influenza vaccine. The chain combines TRBV20-1 with TRBJ2-7; D is uncertain. Material: PBMCs from blood, obtained about 12 days after vaccination. The CDR3 DNA sequence: TGCAGTGCTAACCCAAGCACCTACGAGCAGTACTTC. This translates into CSANPSTYEQYF.